Listed here are 29 T cell receptor beta chains from one sample, sequenced in a study of cytomegalovirus exposure and HLA in healthy donors. Primers for the PCR totalled 60 Vbeta and 13 Jbeta. Some clones are missing from TCRdb's copy, which holds only in-frame ones; the method was immunoSEQ multiplex PCR. The repertoire consists of some 150,000 clones, with roughly four fifths occurring once and the leading ten covering around 10%. The sample was PBMCs. Receptors originate from a man in his fifties in good health and CMV-seropositive.

This clone was picked up one time. The V call is TRBV10-3, the J call TRBJ2-7; D possibly corresponds to TRBD1 (5 bases). The CDR3 consists of 15 residues. CDR1 ENHRY and CDR2 SYGVKD come from the germline V gene. With 0 bases removed from V and 6 bases from J, the gap between germline ends came to 15 bases. The CDR3 DNA follows: TGTGCCATCAGTGAGTCGCAGGGAAGGCGAGCCGAGCAGTACTTC. This translates into CAISESQGRRAEQYF.

The CDR3 DNA sequence: TGTGCCAGCAGCCCTGGACTTATCGGACAGGGTACCGGGGAGCTGTTTTTT. Translated: CASSPGLIGQGTGELFF. J is TRBJ2-2 and V is TRBV7-9, with 8 bases fitting TRBD1. This CDR3 is built from 17 residues. Germline V CDR1 and CDR2: SEHNR, FQNEAQ (reference sequence). With 5 bases clipped from V and 5 bases from J, the junction kept 13 bases outside the gene matches.

The chain links TRBV9 to TRBJ2-2; D is ambiguous. V lost 2 bases and J lost 4, with 12 bases in between. The CDR3 consists of 15 residues. From germline, CDR1 is SGDLS and CDR2 YYNGEE. In DNA form, the CDR3 reads TGTGCCAGCAGCGTTGACGACCCGGGCACCGGGGAGCTGTTTTTT. The encoded protein is CASSVDDPGTGELFF.

This clone was counted a single time. The rearrangement uses TRBV2 and TRBJ2-6; D is possibly TRBD1 (6 bases). The V and J ends lost 2 bases and 4 bases respectively, with 9 bases between them. Germline CDR1 is SNHLY and CDR2 is FYNNEI. The CDR3 loop spans 15 amino acids. Written as DNA, the CDR3 is TGTGCCAGCAGTGAACAGGGGACCGGGGCCAACGTCCTGACTTTC. It codes for CASSEQGTGANVLTF.

The rearrangement links TRBV7-8 to TRBJ2-1, with TRBD2 identical over 8 bases. Looked up from germline, CDR1 is SGHVS and CDR2 is FQNEAQ. This CDR3 spans 13 amino acids. The DNA of the CDR3 is TGTGTCCTTGGGATGCGGGGGGTGCGGGAGCAGTTCTTC. Translating it yields CVLGMRGVREQFF.

The genes are TRBV11-3 and TRBJ2-7; 10 nucleotides line up with TRBD1. Germline V lookup: CDR1 SGHNT, CDR2 YENEEA. V lost 1 base and J lost 5; bases outside the gene matches: 8. The CDR3 is 16 amino acids. CDR3 DNA sequence: TGTGCCAGCAGCTTAGGATTTGGGACAGGGGTGGACGAGCAGTACTTC. This gives the protein CASSLGFGTGVDEQYF. Full variable domain (missing parts from reference TRBV11-3 and TRBJ2-7): EAGVVQSPRYKIIEKKQPVAFWCNPISGHNTLYWYLQNLGQGPELLIRYENEEAVDDSQLPKDRFSAERLKGVDSTLKIQPAELGDSAVYLCASSLGFGTGVDEQYFGPGTRLTVT.

In this sample, this clone turned up a few times. Other DNA sequences in this specimen translate into the identical CDR3. The rearrangement links TRBV13 to TRBJ2-1, with 7 positions matching TRBD1. The CDR3 sequence is 14 residues long. The germline V gene encodes CDR1 PRHDT and CDR2 FYEKMQ (reference sequence). V lost 0 bases, J lost 7 bases, and 3 bases stayed unmatched. The CDR3 here is CASSLGTGRNEQFF. The CDR3 DNA reads as TGTGCCAGCAGCTTAGGGACAGGGAGAAATGAGCAGTTCTTC.

The CDR3 reads CAPGRASGTYEQYF. The CDR3 DNA follows: TGCGCCCCGGGTCGGGCTAGCGGGACCTACGAGCAGTACTTC. The chain combines TRBV4-3 with TRBJ2-7; TRBD2 matches at 9 bases. Germline V gene data show CDR1 as LGHNA and CDR2 as YSLEER. There are 14 residues in the CDR3. V shed 11 bases, J shed 2 bases, and the junction held 10 bases outside the gene matches.

This chain joins TRBV11-3 and TRBJ2-5; maybe TRBD2 (5 bases). The germline CDR1 and CDR2 sequences are SGHNT and YENEEA. The CDR3 contains 12 residues. V lost 0 bases, J lost 11 bases, and 10 bases lay in between. CDR3 sequence reads: CASSLDLGEQYF. The CDR3 nucleotides read TGTGCCAGCAGCTTAGATTTGGGAGAGCAGTACTTC.

This chain's CDR3 is CASSSIRTGDYGYTF. The CDR3 DNA is TGTGCCAGCAGTTCAATAAGGACAGGGGACTATGGCTACACCTTC. V gene TRBV28 combines with J gene TRBJ1-2; the match to TRBD1 covers 9 bases. The J segment lost 3 bases and the V segment lost 4 bases, leaving 6 bases of the junction unmatched. The CDR3 runs 15 residues. Looked up from germline, CDR1 is MDHEN and CDR2 is SYDVKM.

This clone was seen a single time. The genes are TRBV7-2 and TRBJ1-3; no definite D call. Deletions cut 0 bases from V and 2 bases from J, with 11 bases between. Germline assignment: CDR1 SGHTA and CDR2 FQGNSA. This CDR3 is built from 16 residues. DNA for the CDR3: TGTGCCAGCAGCTTAGCACCTCAAGACACTGGAAACACCATATATTTT. Its protein is CASSLAPQDTGNTIYF.

Notes on this clone: The junction shows a germline mismatch at one end, possibly a read error. The chain uses TRBV7-9 and TRBJ1-2, with a possible D match to TRBD1 (5 bases). Germline values: CDR1 SEHNR, CDR2 FQNEAQ (reference sequence). There are 12 residues in the CDR3. DNA of the CDR3: TGTGCCAGCAGCCGAGGCCAGGGCTCAGATGGCTTC. It yields the protein CASSRGQGSDGF.

The chain employs TRBV7-3 and TRBJ2-2, with 9 bases identical to TRBD2. The CDR3 spans 16 residues. Germline CDR1 reads SGHTA; CDR2 reads FQGTGA. The V gene end was trimmed by 1 base and the J gene end by 7 bases; junction bases not matched to a gene: 7. CDR3 sequence: CASSLNAGGANGELFF. The DNA for the CDR3 is TGTGCCAGCAGCTTAAATGCGGGAGGGGCGAACGGGGAGCTGTTTTTT.

The rearrangement joins TRBV5-1 to TRBJ2-7, with D possibly matching TRBD1 (6 bases). Trimming shortened V by 1 base and J by 0 bases, and 11 bases separated the two germline ends. Per the germline V gene, CDR1 is SGHRS and CDR2 is YFSETQ. CDR3 length: 15 residues. CDR3 protein: CASSLLTGISYEQYF. The CDR3 coding sequence is TGCGCCAGCAGCTTGCTGACAGGCATCTCCTACGAGCAGTACTTC.

This clone was detected only a few times. V gene TRBV2 combines with J gene TRBJ1-6; 7 nucleotides match TRBD1. Per the germline V gene, CDR1 is SNHLY and CDR2 is FYNNEI. This CDR3 spans 15 amino acids. The trim removed 6 bases at V and 4 bases at J, leaving 6 bases unmatched. This CDR3 reads CASRRDRTYNSPLHF. CDR3 nucleotide sequence: TGTGCCAGCAGGCGGGACAGAACATATAATTCACCCCTCCACTTT.

This clone was observed a few times. The J gene is TRBJ1-1, the V gene TRBV4-3; D is possibly TRBD1 (6 bases). Trimming took off 5 bases at V and 11 bases at J, with 24 bases between the two ends. The CDR3 has 15 amino acids. Germline CDR1 and CDR2: LGHNA and YSLEER. The CDR3 is CASSSRTEGALRAFF. The CDR3 DNA follows: TGCGCCAGCAGCTCTAGGACAGAGGGAGCTTTGAGGGCTTTCTTT.

V is TRBV27 and J is TRBJ2-4; TRBD1 is a possible D gene (7 bases). The V end lost 5 bases, the J end lost 0 bases, and 17 bases lay between the germline ends. CDR3 length: 17 amino acids. Per germline, CDR1 MNHEY and CDR2 SMNVEV (reference sequence). In DNA form, the CDR3 reads TGTGCCAGCAGTCTCCTAAGACAGGGACTAGCCAAAAACATTCAGTACTTC. It translates to CASSLLRQGLAKNIQYF.

Note on this clone: Different DNA sequences within this sample yield the same CDR3. J is TRBJ2-7 and V is TRBV5-1; 9 bases map to TRBD1. CDR3 size: 15 residues. Germline CDR1 is SGHRS and CDR2 is YFSETQ. V gave up 4 bases and J gave up 4 bases; unmatched junction bases: 9. CDR3 DNA: TGCGCCAGCAGCCTGGGACAGGGTGGTACTTACGAGCAGTACTTC. This encodes CASSLGQGGTYEQYF.

This clone showed up just a few times. The chain recombines TRBV27 with TRBJ2-7; 10 bases align to TRBD2. The germline V gene encodes CDR1 MNHEY and CDR2 SMNVEV (reference sequence). The V and J ends lost 6 bases and 0 bases, in that order; junction bases with no gene match: 11. The CDR3 spans 17 residues. DNA of the CDR3: TGTGCCAGCAGGCCCCCTACTAGCGGGGCGAACTCCTACGAGCAGTACTTC. Amino acid sequence: CASRPPTSGANSYEQYF.

Details on this clone: Distinct nucleotide sequences in the sample also encode this CDR3. V usage is TRBV6-5 and J usage is TRBJ1-2; D is uncertain. The length of the CDR3 is 15 residues. Deletions cut 5 bases from V and 5 bases from J, with 18 bases between. The germline CDR1 and CDR2 sequences are MNHEY and SVGAGI. CDR3 sequence (DNA): TGTGCCAGCAGTCCTCCCAAACACGGAGGGTATGGCTACACCTTC. Its protein product is CASSPPKHGGYGYTF.

CDR3 residues: CASTQQDRGRGYTF. CDR3 nucleotides: TGTGCCAGCACCCAACAGGACAGGGGGCGCGGCTACACCTTC. This chain uses TRBV28 with TRBJ1-2; TRBD1 matches 11 bases. The V and J ends lost 7 bases and 8 bases, in that order; junction bases with no gene match: 9. The germline V gene encodes CDR1 MDHEN and CDR2 SYDVKM. This CDR3 is 14 amino acids long.

The chain carries TRBV19 and TRBJ2-2, with a tentative D call TRBD1 (6 bases). The CDR3 runs to 16 residues. V was trimmed by 6 bases and J by 3 bases, leaving 17 bases between them. CDR1 and CDR2 (germline): LNHDA, SQIVND (reference sequence). The CDR3 loop reads CASRDLDKGDTGELFF. The DNA for the CDR3 is TGTGCCAGTAGAGACCTGGACAAGGGGGACACCGGGGAGCTGTTTTTT.

This clone appeared once. At one boundary the junction diverges from the germline segment, which might be a read error. This chain connects TRBV2 to TRBJ2-5; 7 bases are shared with TRBD1. The CDR3 is made up of 16 amino acids. Per germline, CDR1 SNHLY and CDR2 FYNNEI. CDR3 residues: CAGRRRDTPGGETQYF. For the CDR3, the DNA is TGTGCCGGCAGACGCCGGGACACTCCAGGGGGAGAGACCCAGTACTTC.

J is TRBJ1-3 and V is TRBV30; D possibly corresponds to TRBD1 (5 bases). The V and J ends lost 2 bases and 0 bases respectively, with 11 bases between them. The germline V gene encodes CDR1 GTSNPN and CDR2 SVGIG (reference sequence). CDR3 length equals 15 residues. This CDR3 reads CAWSPGGYSGNTIYF. As DNA, the CDR3 is TGTGCCTGGAGTCCGGGGGGGTACTCTGGAAACACCATATATTTT.

This chain links TRBV2 with TRBJ2-5, with 12 bases that match TRBD2. After removal of 9 bases from V and 5 bases from J, the junction contained 7 bases not matched to a gene. This CDR3 contains 14 residues. The germline V gene has CDR1 SNHLY and CDR2 FYNNEI. DNA of the CDR3: TGTGCCAGGACCTCACTAGCGGGGGGCGAGACCCAGTACTTC. Translating gives CARTSLAGGETQYF. The full variable domain, in which reference TRBV2 and TRBJ2-5 provide the parts outside the CDR3, is EPEVTQTPSHQVTQMGQEVILRCVPISNHLYFYWYRQILGQKVEFLVSFYNNEISEKSEIFDDQFSVERPDGSNFTLKIRSTKLEDSAMYFCARTSLAGGETQYFGPGTRLLVL.

This clone was found a few times. The CDR3 DNA is TGTGCCAGCAGCTCTGAGCGGGAGGGCGGTTACGAGCAGTACTTC. Its translation is CASSSEREGGYEQYF. The V gene is TRBV7-2, the J gene TRBJ2-7; 10 nucleotides line up with TRBD2. V shed 4 bases and J 4 bases; nucleotides not matched to a gene: 7. The CDR3 spans 15 residues. The germline V gene encodes CDR1 SGHTA and CDR2 FQGNSA.

The chain is built from TRBV27 and TRBJ1-1; perhaps TRBD1 as D (6 bases). This CDR3 has 14 amino acids. V was clipped by 1 base and J by 5 bases, with 11 bases between them. CDR1 MNHEY and CDR2 SMNVEV come from the germline V gene (reference sequence). The chain's CDR3 is CASSLWGGLTEAFF. The CDR3 DNA sequence: TGTGCCAGCAGTTTATGGGGGGGCTTAACTGAAGCTTTCTTT.

This clone was counted a few times. The V call is TRBV18, the J call TRBJ2-1; 7 nucleotides align to TRBD2. V was pared by 5 bases and J by 12 bases, with 10 bases of the junction left unmatched. The length of the CDR3 is 13 residues. Germline loops: CDR1 KGHSH, CDR2 LQKENI. The DNA for the CDR3 is TGTGCCAGCTCAAGAGTCGGCGGGAGCGGGCAGTTCTTC. It specifies CASSRVGGSGQFF.

This clone was recorded only once. CDR3: CASSYSSPGSPLHF. CDR3 bases: TGTGCCAGCAGTTACTCGTCCCCGGGATCACCCCTCCACTTT. The rearrangement uses TRBV6-5 and TRBJ1-6, with D unclear. This CDR3 region has 14 residues. The V end lost 0 bases, the J end lost 10 bases, and 10 bases lay between the germline ends. Germline V lookup: CDR1 MNHEY, CDR2 SVGAGI.